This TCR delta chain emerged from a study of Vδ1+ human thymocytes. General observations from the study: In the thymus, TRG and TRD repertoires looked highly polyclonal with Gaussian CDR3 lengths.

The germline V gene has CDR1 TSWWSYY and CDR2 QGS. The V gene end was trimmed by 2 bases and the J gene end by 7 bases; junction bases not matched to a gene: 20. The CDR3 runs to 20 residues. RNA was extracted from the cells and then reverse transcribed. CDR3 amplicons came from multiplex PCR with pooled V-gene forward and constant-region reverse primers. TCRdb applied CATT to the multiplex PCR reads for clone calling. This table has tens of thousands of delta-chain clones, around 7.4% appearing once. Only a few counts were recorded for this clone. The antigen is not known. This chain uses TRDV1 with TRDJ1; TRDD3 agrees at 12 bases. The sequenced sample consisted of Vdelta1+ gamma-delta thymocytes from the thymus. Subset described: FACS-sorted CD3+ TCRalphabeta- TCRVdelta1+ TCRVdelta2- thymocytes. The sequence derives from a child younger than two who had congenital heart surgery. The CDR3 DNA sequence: TGTGCTCTTGGGGAAACCCCAACTTCCTACTGGGGGATACAGTGGGGTAAACTCATCTTT. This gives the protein CALGETPTSYWGIQWGKLIF.